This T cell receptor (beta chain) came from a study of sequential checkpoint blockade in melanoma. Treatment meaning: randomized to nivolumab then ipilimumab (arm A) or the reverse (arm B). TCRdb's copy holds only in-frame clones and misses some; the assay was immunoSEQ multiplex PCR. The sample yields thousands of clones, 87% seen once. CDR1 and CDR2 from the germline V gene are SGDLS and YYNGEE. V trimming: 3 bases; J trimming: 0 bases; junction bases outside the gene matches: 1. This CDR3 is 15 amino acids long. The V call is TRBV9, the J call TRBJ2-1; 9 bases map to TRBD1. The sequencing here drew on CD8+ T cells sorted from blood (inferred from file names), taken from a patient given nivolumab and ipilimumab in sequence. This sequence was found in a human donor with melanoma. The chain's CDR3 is CASSEGQGSYNEQFF. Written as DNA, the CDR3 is TGTGCCAGCAGCGAGGGACAGGGCTCCTACAATGAGCAGTTCTTC.